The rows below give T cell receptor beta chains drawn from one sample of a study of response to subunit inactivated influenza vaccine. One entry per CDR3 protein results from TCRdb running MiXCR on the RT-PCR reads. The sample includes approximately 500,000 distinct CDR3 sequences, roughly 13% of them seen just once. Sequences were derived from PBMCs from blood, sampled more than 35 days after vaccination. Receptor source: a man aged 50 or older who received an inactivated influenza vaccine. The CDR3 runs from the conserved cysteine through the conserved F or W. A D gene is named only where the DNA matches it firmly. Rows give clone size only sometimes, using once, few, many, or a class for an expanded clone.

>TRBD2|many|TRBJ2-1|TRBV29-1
CSVFREGGSYNEQFF
TGCAGCGTTTTCAGGGAGGGCGGGAGTTACAATGAGCAGTTCTTC
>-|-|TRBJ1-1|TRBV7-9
CASSRPGEGMNTEAFF
TGTGCCAGCAGCCGACCGGGGGAGGGGATGAACACTGAAGCTTTCTTT
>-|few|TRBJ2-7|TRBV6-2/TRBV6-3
CASSLNGGRWEQYF
TGTGCCAGCAGTCTTAATGGGGGCCGTTGGGAGCAGTACTTC
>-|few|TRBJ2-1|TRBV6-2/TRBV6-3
CASSYFQSSYNEQFF
TGTGCCAGCAGTTACTTCCAGAGCTCCTACAATGAGCAGTTCTTC
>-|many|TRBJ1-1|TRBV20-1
CSARVEGPKSEAFF
TGCAGTGCTAGAGTGGAGGGGCCGAAGTCTGAAGCTTTCTTT
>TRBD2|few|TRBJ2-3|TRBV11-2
CASSLWAGVSDTQYF
TGTGCCAGCAGCTTGTGGGCGGGAGTAAGTGATACGCAGTATTTT
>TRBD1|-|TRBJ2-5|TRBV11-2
CASSFRTGKETQYF
TGTGCCAGCAGCTTTAGGACAGGAAAAGAGACCCAGTACTTC
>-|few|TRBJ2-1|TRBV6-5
CASSYLVVQYNEQFF
TGTGCCAGCAGTTACTTGGTGGTACAGTACAATGAGCAGTTCTTC
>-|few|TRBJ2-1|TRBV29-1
CSVGARKNNEQFF
TGCAGCGTTGGGGCACGGAAAAACAATGAGCAGTTCTTC
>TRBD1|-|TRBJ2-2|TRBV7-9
CATGQANTGELFF
TGTGCCACCGGACAGGCGAACACCGGGGAGCTGTTTTTT
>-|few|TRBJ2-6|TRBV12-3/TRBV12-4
CASSLSGSSGANVLTF
TGTGCCAGCAGTCTTAGCGGTTCTTCTGGGGCCAACGTCCTGACTTTC
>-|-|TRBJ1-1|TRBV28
CASILTGRIGDTEAFF
TGTGCCAGCATTCTAACAGGGAGAATCGGAGACACTGAAGCTTTCTTT
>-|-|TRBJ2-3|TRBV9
CASSPYLWADTQYF
TGTGCCAGCAGCCCCTATCTTTGGGCAGATACGCAGTATTTT
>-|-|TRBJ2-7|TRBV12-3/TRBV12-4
CASSLWTVHEQYF
TGTGCCAGCAGTTTATGGACCGTTCACGAGCAGTACTTC
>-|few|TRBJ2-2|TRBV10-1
CASSESNRWRGRPGELFF
TGCGCCAGCAGTGAGTCGAATCGGTGGAGGGGGCGCCCCGGGGAGCTGTTTTTT
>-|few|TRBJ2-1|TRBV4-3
CASSQVVLGGTNEQFF
TGCGCCAGCAGCCAAGTAGTTCTCGGCGGGACCAATGAGCAGTTCTTC
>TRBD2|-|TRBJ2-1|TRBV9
CASSVLAGEWNEQFF
TGTGCCAGCAGCGTCCTAGCGGGAGAGTGGAATGAGCAGTTCTTC
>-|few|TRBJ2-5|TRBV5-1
CASSSWIGQETQYF
TGCGCCAGCAGCTCTTGGATCGGTCAAGAGACCCAGTACTTC
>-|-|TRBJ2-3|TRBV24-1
CATSDTAPGVDTQYF
TGTGCCACCAGTGATACCGCCCCGGGGGTGGATACGCAGTATTTT
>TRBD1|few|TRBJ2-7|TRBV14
CASSQVRTGGGEQYF
TGTGCCAGCAGCCAAGTAAGGACAGGGGGCGGCGAGCAGTACTTC
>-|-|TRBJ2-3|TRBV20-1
CSASSLRSSLEPDTQYF
TGCAGTGCCTCATCCCTTCGGTCGAGCCTCGAGCCAGATACGCAGTATTTT
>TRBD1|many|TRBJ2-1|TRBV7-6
CASSLETGFYNEQFF
TGTGCCAGCAGCTTAGAGACAGGGTTCTACAATGAGCAGTTCTTC
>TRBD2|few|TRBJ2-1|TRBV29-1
CSVEWTSGTYNEQFF
TGCAGCGTTGAATGGACTAGCGGAACCTACAATGAGCAGTTCTTC
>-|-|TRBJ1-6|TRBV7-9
CASSQDGPPLHF
TGTGCCAGCAGCCAAGATGGACCACCCCTCCACTTT
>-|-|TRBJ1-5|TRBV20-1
CSARGRRSNQPQHF
TGCAGTGCTAGGGGACGGCGATCCAATCAGCCCCAGCATTTT
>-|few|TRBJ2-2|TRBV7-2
CASSLPYTGELFF
TGTGCCAGCAGCCTCCCCTACACCGGGGAGCTGTTTTTT
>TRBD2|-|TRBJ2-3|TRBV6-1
CASSIGGDADTQYF
TGTGCCAGCAGTATCGGGGGGGACGCAGATACGCAGTATTTT
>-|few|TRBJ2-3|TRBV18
CASSPPAVTDTQYF
TGTGCCAGCTCACCACCGGCGGTCACAGATACGCAGTATTTT